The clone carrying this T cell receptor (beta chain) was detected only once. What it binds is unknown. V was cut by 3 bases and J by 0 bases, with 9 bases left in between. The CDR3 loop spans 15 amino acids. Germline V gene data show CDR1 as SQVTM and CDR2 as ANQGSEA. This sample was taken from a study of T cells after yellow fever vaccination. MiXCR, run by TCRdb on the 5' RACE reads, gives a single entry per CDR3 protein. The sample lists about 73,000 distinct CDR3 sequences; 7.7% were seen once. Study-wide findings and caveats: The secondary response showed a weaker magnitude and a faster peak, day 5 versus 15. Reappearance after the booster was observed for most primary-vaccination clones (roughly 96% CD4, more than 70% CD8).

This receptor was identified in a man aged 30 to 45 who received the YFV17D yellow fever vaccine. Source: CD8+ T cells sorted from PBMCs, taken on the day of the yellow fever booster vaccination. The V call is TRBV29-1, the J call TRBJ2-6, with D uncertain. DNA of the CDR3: TGCAGCGTTGATGGTAGCCTCTCTGGGGCCAACGTCCTGACTTTC. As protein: CSVDGSLSGANVLTF.